These T cell receptor beta chains were read from a single sample in a study of T cell responses to AZD1222 COVID-19 vaccine. Sequenced by immunoSEQ multiplex PCR; TCRdb stores in-frame clones only, minus some. Of more than 95,000 clones listed, 89% are singletons. The source material was peripheral blood, sampled on day 0 of AZD1222 vaccination. All receptors derive from an adult in good health. Both conserved end residues are part of each CDR3. The order of the fields is CDR3 length, clone size, V gene, D gene, J gene, CDR3 protein, CDR3 DNA. D genes are given only for firm matches. The listing skips clone size in some rows; elsewhere it reads once, few, many or a size class.

14	-	TRBV19	-	TRBJ1-3	CASKQGFSGNTIYF	TGTGCCAGTAAACAGGGTTTCTCTGGAAACACCATATATTTT
15	-	TRBV15	-	TRBJ2-7	CATSRDMGEYYEQYF	TGTGCCACCAGCAGAGATATGGGAGAATACTACGAGCAGTACTTC
14	-	TRBV7-2	-	TRBJ2-7	CASSLGLATYEQYF	TGTGCCAGCAGCTTAGGTCTTGCGACCTACGAGCAGTACTTC
14	-	TRBV6-5	TRBD2	TRBJ2-5	CASSPLREVETQYF	TGTGCCAGCAGTCCGCTCCGGGAGGTTGAGACCCAGTACTTC
14	-	TRBV9	-	TRBJ2-5	CASSVGVGQETQYF	TGTGCCAGCAGCGTAGGGGTGGGCCAAGAGACCCAGTACTTC
14	once	TRBV7-6	TRBD2	TRBJ2-3	CASKPGLAADTQYF	TGTGCCAGCAAACCGGGACTAGCGGCAGATACGCAGTATTTT
13	-	TRBV6-6	-	TRBJ1-5	CASSYSSDQPQHF	TGTGCCAGCAGTTACTCTAGTGATCAGCCCCAGCATTTT
14	-	TRBV2	TRBD2	TRBJ2-1	CASSGLAASNEQFF	TGTGCCAGCAGTGGACTAGCGGCAAGCAATGAGCAGTTCTTC
15	-	TRBV19	-	TRBJ1-1	CASKLGQGRYTEAFF	TGTGCCAGTAAACTCGGTCAGGGGAGGTACACTGAAGCTTTCTTT
14	-	TRBV5-4	TRBD2	TRBJ2-1	CASRREGRRNEQFF	TGTGCCAGCAGACGGGAGGGCCGTAGGAATGAGCAGTTCTTC
13	-	TRBV30	-	TRBJ1-1	CAWSPGQNTEAFF	TGTGCCTGGAGCCCGGGACAGAACACTGAAGCTTTCTTT
15	-	TRBV3-1/TRBV3-2	-	TRBJ1-2	CASSQAPEQSDGYTF	TGTGCCAGCAGCCAAGCCCCCGAACAGAGCGATGGCTACACCTTC
14	once	TRBV7-2	-	TRBJ2-4	CASSPRVARNIQYF	TGTGCCAGCAGCCCCCGCGTCGCTCGAAACATTCAGTACTTC
13	once	TRBV2	-	TRBJ1-1	CASSEGLGTEAFF	TGTGCCAGCAGTGAAGGGTTGGGCACTGAAGCTTTCTTT
14	-	TRBV2	-	TRBJ1-6	CASSYRRDNSPLHF	TGTGCCAGCAGTTACAGGCGTGATAATTCACCCCTCCACTTT
15	-	TRBV24-1	TRBD1	TRBJ2-1	CATSGGDRTYNEQFF	TGTGCCACCAGTGGGGGGGACAGGACCTACAATGAGCAGTTCTTC
16	-	TRBV9	TRBD1	TRBJ1-4	CASSATGTGRNEKLFF	TGTGCCAGCAGCGCAACTGGGACAGGCCGTAATGAAAAACTGTTTTTT
14	once	TRBV19	TRBD2	TRBJ2-3	CASTSGTVSDTQYF	TGTGCCAGTACTAGCGGGACGGTCTCAGATACGCAGTATTTT
16	-	TRBV5-1	TRBD1	TRBJ2-7	CASSVTTGGQSYEQYF	TGCGCCAGCAGCGTAACAACAGGGGGCCAATCCTACGAGCAGTACTTC
13	-	TRBV6-4	-	TRBJ1-6	CASSDSENSPLHF	TGTGCCAGCAGTGACAGCGAGAATTCACCCCTCCACTTT
14	-	TRBV4-1	TRBD2	TRBJ2-7	CASSRGLAVYEQYF	TGCGCCAGCAGCCGAGGACTAGCGGTATACGAGCAGTACTTC
13	few	TRBV5-4	-	TRBJ2-7	CASSFQGSYEQYF	TGTGCCAGCAGCTTTCAGGGCTCCTACGAGCAGTACTTC
14	-	TRBV10-2	TRBD2	TRBJ2-1	CASTLAGDYNEQFF	TGCGCCAGCACCCTAGCGGGAGACTACAATGAGCAGTTCTTC
13	-	TRBV10-2	TRBD2	TRBJ2-3	CASREAGADTQYF	TGCGCCAGCAGAGAAGCGGGAGCAGATACGCAGTATTTT
13	-	TRBV20-1	TRBD1	TRBJ1-2	CSASCGRGEGYTF	TGCAGTGCTAGTTGTGGCAGGGGGGAGGGCTACACCTTC
10	-	TRBV12-3/TRBV12-4	-	TRBJ1-5	CASGIEPQHF	TGTGCCAGTGGGATTGAGCCCCAGCATTTT
13	-	TRBV28	-	TRBJ1-1	CASSPGPPPSAFF	TGTGCCAGCAGTCCCGGGCCACCACCCTCAGCTTTCTTT
16	-	TRBV7-2	TRBD2	TRBJ2-1	CASSLDGAGGPNEQFF	TGTGCCAGCAGCTTAGACGGAGCGGGAGGTCCCAATGAGCAGTTCTTC
15	-	TRBV5-1	-	TRBJ2-2	CASSLLERNTGELFF	TGCGCCAGCAGCTTGCTGGAGAGGAACACCGGGGAGCTGTTTTTT
15	-	TRBV7-9	-	TRBJ2-7	CASSLINSHNYEQYF	TGTGCCAGCAGCCTCATCAACTCCCATAACTACGAGCAGTACTTC
15	-	TRBV6-5	TRBD1	TRBJ2-7	CASSYSLRDRSEQYF	TGTGCCAGCAGTTACTCACTCCGGGACAGATCCGAGCAGTACTTC
17	few	TRBV7-6	-	TRBJ1-1	CASSPYSPTQSNTEAFF	TGTGCCAGCAGCCCTTATAGCCCCACCCAGTCGAACACTGAAGCTTTCTTT
13	-	TRBV6-6	TRBD1	TRBJ1-1	CASSPDRGTEAFF	TGTGCCAGCAGTCCGGACAGGGGGACTGAAGCTTTCTTT
11	-	TRBV20-1	-	TRBJ1-6	CSARYYSPLHF	TGCAGTGCCCGTTATTATTCACCCCTCCACTTT
15	-	TRBV7-8	TRBD1	TRBJ1-5	CASSLDRGLSQPQHF	TGTGCCAGCAGCTTAGATAGGGGGCTGTCCCAGCCCCAGCATTTT
17	-	TRBV25-1	TRBD2	TRBJ2-7	CASSERGLAGTSYEQYF	TGTGCCAGCAGTGAACGTGGACTAGCGGGGACCTCCTACGAGCAGTACTTC
14	-	TRBV15	TRBD2	TRBJ2-7	CATSIRLAGVEQYF	TGTGCCACCAGCATCCGACTAGCGGGAGTCGAGCAGTACTTC
14	-	TRBV3-1/TRBV3-2	-	TRBJ1-1	CASSQGGAITEAFF	TGTGCCAGCAGCCAAGGGGGGGCGATCACTGAAGCTTTCTTT
14	-	TRBV2	TRBD1	TRBJ1-5	CASSDPTGAQPQHF	TGTGCCAGCAGTGACCCGACAGGGGCTCAGCCCCAGCATTTT
18	-	TRBV24-1	-	TRBJ1-1	CATRAGVWAGRDDTEAFF	TGTGCCACCAGAGCCGGAGTCTGGGCCGGACGGGATGACACTGAAGCTTTCTTT
15	-	TRBV9	-	TRBJ2-7	CASSVEGPPSYEQYF	TGTGCCAGCAGCGTTGAGGGGCCACCCTCCTACGAGCAGTACTTC
16	-	TRBV5-4	TRBD1	TRBJ1-1	CASSSASGGGVTEAFF	TGTGCCAGCAGCTCGGCTTCAGGGGGTGGGGTCACTGAAGCTTTCTTT
14	-	TRBV7-9	-	TRBJ2-1	CAVRGVPPYNEQFF	TGTGCCGTCAGAGGGGTTCCACCTTACAATGAGCAGTTCTTC
18	-	TRBV27	-	TRBJ2-7	CASSSFPGSEIHSYEQYF	TGTGCCAGCAGCTCCTTCCCAGGGAGCGAAATCCACTCCTACGAGCAGTACTTC
14	once	TRBV7-9	-	TRBJ2-1	CASSLDRSGRPVFF	TGTGCCAGCAGCTTAGATCGGAGCGGGCGACCAGTATTCTTC
12	-	TRBV10-2	-	TRBJ2-3	CASSVTTDTQYF	TGCGCCAGCAGTGTAACGACAGATACGCAGTATTTT
16	-	TRBV7-9	TRBD1	TRBJ2-1	CASSFNWRTGGNEQFF	TGTGCCAGCAGCTTCAATTGGCGGACAGGGGGTAATGAGCAGTTCTTC
16	-	TRBV11-2	-	TRBJ2-5	CASSLDAGGVQETQYF	TGTGCCAGCAGCTTAGATGCAGGGGGGGTACAAGAGACCCAGTACTTC
16	-	TRBV7-9	TRBD2	TRBJ2-2	CASSFPGGANTGELFF	TGTGCCAGCAGCTTCCCGGGGGGGGCGAACACCGGGGAGCTGTTTTTT
14	-	TRBV7-8	TRBD1	TRBJ2-7	CASSLEGQGGEQYF	TGTGCCAGCAGCTTAGAGGGACAGGGAGGCGAGCAGTACTTC
13	-	TRBV10-3	-	TRBJ2-1	CAISESGNNEQFF	TGTGCCATCAGTGAGTCTGGGAACAATGAGCAGTTCTTC
15	-	TRBV4-3	TRBD1	TRBJ1-1	CASSQKGAMNTEAFF	TGCGCCAGCAGCCAAAAGGGGGCAATGAACACTGAAGCTTTCTTT